This TCR beta chain was captured by sequencing in a study of T cells in women clearing cervical HPV infection. On this clone itself: Its antigen is currently unknown. The read halts 3 residues ahead of the CDR3 end, with the missing end drawn from the germline J gene.

Average input was about 1.2 ug genomic DNA for immunoSEQ TCR beta CDR3 amplification. Profiled with immunoSEQ multiplex PCR; TCRdb holds only in-frame clones, not every one. The sample includes 20,000 to 30,000 clones. Study outcomes and limitations: Each sample's T-cell count was unknown, possibly confounding richness.

The CDR3 has 13 amino acids. CDR1 and CDR2 from the germline V gene are SQVTM and ANQGSEA. The sequenced sample was blood buffy coat. The chain has TRBV29-1 and TRBJ2-3; D might be TRBD2 (6 bases). The sequence derives from a woman between 18 and 75 years old with a cervical HPV16 infection that either progressed to CIN3+ or cleared (not recorded which). CDR3 region: CSVEDTRLETQYF. The sequenced part of the CDR3 DNA is TGCAGCGTTGAAGACACGAGACTAGAGACG.